This entry is about one TCR beta chain. Trimming removed 6 bases from V and 10 bases from J; junction bases left unmatched: 3. The CDR3 has 11 amino acids. Germline lookup yields CDR1 MDHEN and CDR2 SYDVKM. This entry comes from a study of shared T cell receptors in the human thymus. The method was immunoSEQ multiplex PCR; TCRdb's version includes in-frame clones alone and lacks a portion of them. The sample has about 610,000 clones, approximately 88% seen once; the top ten hold about 0.01%. These data were also filed under a second study, of human thymus T cells. Turning to that study: Donation was from healthy Finnish infants who were having corrective surgery that addressed congenital heart defects. Obtained as resections during corrective heart surgery, the thymus tissue was then studied. The authors found apparently biased V and J gene usage in thymic and blood repertoires. Related research has reported that thymic repertoires overlap highly among unrelated individuals.

The chain recombines TRBV28 with TRBJ2-1, with 7 positions matching TRBD2. Sequenced: thymocytes. The receptor comes from a boy under three years old with a congenital heart defect. CDR3 sequence reads: CASREAGEQFF. The DNA of the CDR3 is TGTGCCAGCAGGGAAGCGGGGGAGCAGTTCTTC.